The subject of this entry is one TCR beta chain. Ten or more counts support this clonotype. No cognate antigen has been identified for it. Base quality data are lacking; no much larger clone is found one base away. This sample was taken from a study of response to subunit inactivated influenza vaccine (dated by TCRdb to the late 2010s). Concerning the study at large: Deep quantitative profiling of the T cell receptor repertoire was used in the study to follow responses to a trivalent subunit inactivated influenza vaccine.

The CDR3 runs 13 residues from the cysteine to the phenylalanine. The read is trimmed to its CDR3 DNA, 39 bases read in frame from base 1. V and J are truncated by 5 bases and 5 bases respectively, leaving an intervening sequence of 9 bases. The germline V gene specifies SGHTA as CDR1 and FQGTGA as CDR2. Library preparation used RT-PCR. Sequenced using an Illumina HiSeq 2500. Using fastp trimming at Q25 and MiXCR clonotype assembly, TCRdb reanalyzed the public sequencing data and kept in-frame beta chains. Every CDR3 protein is listed once, alongside the most common genes and DNA of its rows. The sample records about 520,000 distinct CDR3 sequences, 7.2% of which are singletons. Of the sample, approximately 14% is held by the ten largest clones. What the research found in general, with its limitations: According to the authors, only a limited number of new T cells may be recruited by each seasonal influenza vaccination.

Material: PBMCs from blood, obtained roughly 24 months after vaccination. The chain was built from TRBV7-3 and TRBJ2-2, and the D gene may be TRBD1, 5 bases matching. The clonotype comes from a man aged 45-69 years who received an inactivated influenza vaccine. Donor details come from another sample of the same person, matched by shared clones. The DNA sequence reads TGTGCCAGCAGCGCCCAGGGAACCGGGGAGCTGTTTTTT. Its amino acids are CASSAQGTGELFF.